This entry lists 24 T cell receptor beta chains sequenced from one sample in a study of brain T cells in children with intractable seizures. The time point was: blood from clinic visit 5 months post-surgery; TSC patient then seizure free. Data came from immunoSEQ multiplex PCR; TCRdb stores just in-frame clones and leaves some out. Found here are about 350,000 clones, approximately 93% of them singletons; the top ten hold around 5%. The input for sequencing was peripheral blood, taken 5 to 6 months after surgery. Receptor source: a boy under two years old with tuberous sclerosis and intractable seizures.

The chain has TRBV5-1 and TRBJ2-2; TRBD2 might be the D (6 bases). V lost 0 bases and J 4 bases, leaving 13 bases between the germline ends. CDR3 length: 16 amino acids. Germline CDR1 and CDR2: SGHRS and YFSETQ. For the CDR3, the DNA is TGCGCCAGCAGCTTGGAAGGAGGGGCGGGCACCGGGGAGCTGTTTTTT. Protein: CASSLEGGAGTGELFF.

The CDR3 coding sequence is TGTGCCAGCAGCTTGTCCACTAACTATGGCTACACCTTC. It encodes CASSLSTNYGYTF. This chain joins TRBV7-9 and TRBJ1-2; D remains unclear. Germline CDR1 SEHNR, CDR2 FQNEAQ (reference sequence). The CDR3 length is 13 residues. V was shortened by 3 bases and J by 0 bases, with 5 bases between the two germline ends.

This chain joins TRBV2 and TRBJ2-1; D is undetermined. The CDR3 totals 13 residues. The V gene lost 5 bases and the J gene lost 8 bases, with 13 bases spanning the gap. Germline CDR1 reads SNHLY; CDR2 reads FYNNEI. CDR3 region: CASSQGLFDEQFF. CDR3 DNA: TGTGCCAGCAGTCAAGGATTATTCGATGAGCAGTTCTTC.

This chain links TRBV13 with TRBJ2-1; weak D call: TRBD2 (5 bases). Germline lookup yields CDR1 PRHDT and CDR2 FYEKMQ (reference sequence). V lost 5 bases and J 10 bases, leaving 9 bases between the germline ends. The CDR3 runs 11 residues. This CDR3 is CASSLTGEQFF. The DNA of the CDR3 is TGTGCCAGCAGCCTGACGGGAGAGCAGTTCTTC.

The V gene is TRBV11-3, the J gene TRBJ2-1; 8 bases agree with TRBD1. Germline trimming cut 5 bases from V and 14 bases from J; bases unmatched to any gene: 5. CDR1 is SGHNT, CDR2 YENEEA, per germline. This CDR3 is 11 amino acids long. The CDR3 region is CASSPGQGKFF. CDR3 DNA: TGTGCCAGCAGCCCAGGACAGGGTAAGTTCTTC.

The rearrangement links TRBV20-1 to TRBJ2-5; tentatively, D is TRBD1 (5 bases). CDR1 is DFQATT and CDR2 is SNEGSKA in the germline V gene (reference sequence). This CDR3 is built from 13 residues. V dropped 3 bases and J dropped 2 bases, with 10 bases sitting between them. CDR3 in amino acids: CSASQGIQETQYF. The CDR3 DNA sequence: TGCAGTGCTAGTCAGGGAATACAAGAGACCCAGTACTTC.

The chain is built from TRBV6-6 and TRBJ1-1; D is unclear. The ends were cut back, 8 bases at V and 2 bases at J, with 15 bases in the middle. The CDR3 is made up of 14 amino acids. Germline CDR1 MNHNY, CDR2 SVGAGI (reference sequence). For the CDR3, the DNA is TGTGCCAGCGTTCTCTCGGTAGATAACACTGAAGCTTTCTTT. Encoded protein: CASVLSVDNTEAFF.

The rearrangement links TRBV5-1 to TRBJ2-5; 7 bases are a match to TRBD1. Trimming removed 5 bases from V and 3 bases from J; junction bases left unmatched: 10. Germline CDR1 reads SGHRS; CDR2 reads YFSETQ. The CDR3 extends over 15 amino acids. The CDR3 DNA is TGCGCCAGCAGACCAACGACAGGGAGTGAAGAGACCCAGTACTTC. It specifies CASRPTTGSEETQYF.

The chain links TRBV5-1 to TRBJ1-2, with 8 bases lining up with TRBD1. V lost 0 bases and J lost 1; bases outside the gene matches: 11. CDR1 and CDR2 (germline): SGHRS, YFSETQ. CDR3 size: 18 residues. DNA for the CDR3: TGCGCCAGCAGCTTGGTAGAAGAGGGGACAGGCGATAACTATGGCTACACCTTC. Its protein product is CASSLVEEGTGDNYGYTF. Together with reference TRBV5-1 and TRBJ1-2, the CDR3 gives the full variable domain: KAGVTQTPRYLIKTRGQQVTLSCSPISGHRSVSWYQQTPGQGLQFLFEYFSETQRNKGNFPGRFSGRQFSNSRSEMNVSTLELGDSALYLCASSLVEEGTGDNYGYTFGSGTRLTVV.

The V call is TRBV28, the J call TRBJ2-3; perhaps TRBD2 as D (6 bases). This CDR3 is built from 15 residues. Germline V lookup: CDR1 MDHEN, CDR2 SYDVKM. V was pared by 5 bases and J by 2 bases, with 14 bases between. In nucleotides, the CDR3 is TGTGCCAGCAGTGACGCGACTAGGAACACAGATACGCAGTATTTT. It is translated as CASSDATRNTDTQYF.

The chain employs TRBV30 and TRBJ2-7, with D unresolved. The CDR3 runs to 12 residues. V was cut by 4 bases and J by 3 bases, with 10 bases left in between. Germline CDR1 reads GTSNPN; CDR2 reads SVGIG (reference sequence). CDR3 sequence (DNA): TGTGCCTGGAATCTGGGGAACTACGAGCAGTACTTC. It encodes CAWNLGNYEQYF.

Here the CDR3 reads CASSLHGGGNTIYF. CDR3 bases: TGTGCCAGCAGCTTGCACGGCGGTGGAAACACCATATATTTT. This sequence joins TRBV5-6 and TRBJ1-3; D remains unclear. This CDR3 contains 14 residues. Trimming removed 1 base at V and 3 bases at J, with 8 bases between. Germline V gene sequence: CDR1 SGHDT, CDR2 YYEEEE. Together with reference TRBV5-6 and TRBJ1-3, the CDR3 gives the full variable domain: DAGVTQSPTHLIKTRGQQVTLRCSPKSGHDTVSWYQQALGQGPQFIFQYYEEEERQRGNFPDRFSGHQFPNYSSELNVNALLLGDSALYLCASSLHGGGNTIYFGEGSWLTVV.

The rearrangement uses TRBV6-5 and TRBJ2-1, with 10 bases that match TRBD1. Germline V lookup: CDR1 MNHEY, CDR2 SVGAGI. This CDR3 region has 14 residues. Germline trimming cut 3 bases from V and 7 bases from J; bases unmatched to any gene: 3. This CDR3 reads CASSYRTGGNEQFF. The CDR3 bases are TGTGCCAGCAGTTATCGGACAGGGGGAAATGAGCAGTTCTTC.

This sequence joins TRBV10-2 and TRBJ2-1; 14 bases fit TRBD2. Germline assignment: CDR1 WSHSY and CDR2 SAAADI. The V and J ends lost 4 bases and 10 bases, in that order; junction bases with no gene match: 12. The length of the CDR3 is 17 residues. CDR3 region: CASSATRLAGGPGEQFF. The CDR3 bases are TGCGCCAGCAGTGCCACGAGACTAGCGGGAGGGCCCGGGGAGCAGTTCTTC.

The chain carries TRBV3-1 (or the pseudogene TRBV3-2) and TRBJ1-4; TRBD1 might be the D (6 bases). CDR1 and CDR2 (germline): LGHDT, YNNKEL (reference sequence). There are 17 residues in the CDR3. The V end lost 2 bases, the J end lost 1 base, and 14 bases lay between the germline ends. Here the CDR3 DNA reads TGTGCCAGCAGCCAAAAGGGGGGTATAAGAACTAATGAAAAACTGTTTTTT. Its translation: CASSQKGGIRTNEKLFF.

The V gene is TRBV12-3 or TRBV12-4, the J gene TRBJ2-3; weak D call: TRBD2 (5 bases). V was shortened by 6 bases and J by 10 bases, with 14 bases between the two germline ends. The length of the CDR3 is 12 residues. The CDR3 bases are TGTGCCAGCAGCCTATTCCGGGGTCCGCAGTATTTT. This sequence encodes CASSLFRGPQYF.

Note on this clone: Other DNA sequences in this sample translate to the same CDR3. The chain recombines TRBV3-1 (or the pseudogene TRBV3-2) with TRBJ2-7; D call uncertain. This CDR3 is built from 13 residues. CDR1 is LGHDT, CDR2 YNNKEL, per germline (reference sequence). The V end was cut by 1 base, the J end by 0 bases, with 4 bases between. The CDR3 DNA reads as TGTGCCAGCAGCCAAGTTGTCTCCTACGAGCAGTACTTC. Encoded protein: CASSQVVSYEQYF.

CDR3 sequence reads: CASRPGFDEQYF. Written as DNA, the CDR3 is TGTGCCAGCAGACCAGGTTTCGACGAGCAGTACTTC. The gene calls are TRBV6-6 and TRBJ2-7; D ambiguous. CDR1 is MNHNY and CDR2 is SVGAGI in the germline V gene (reference sequence). The CDR3 has 12 amino acids. Trimming took 6 bases from V and 5 from J, leaving 11 bases between them.

The gene calls are TRBV24-1 and TRBJ2-1; D not certain. Germline CDR1 KGHDR, CDR2 SFDVKD. Trimming left V 3 bases short and J 4 bases short, with 15 bases between. CDR3 length equals 16 residues. CDR3 loop: CATSDPRIESYNEQFF. CDR3 nucleotide sequence: TGTGCCACCAGTGATCCGAGGATAGAGAGTTACAATGAGCAGTTCTTC.

The chain links TRBV6-6 to TRBJ1-3, with TRBD1 matching 9 bases. The germline V gene encodes CDR1 MNHNY and CDR2 SVGAGI (reference sequence). V was clipped by 4 bases and J by 4 bases; unmatched bases: 5. This CDR3 has 15 amino acids. The CDR3 DNA is TGTGCCAGCAGTTCCGGGACAGGGTTCGGAAACACCATATATTTT. This encodes CASSSGTGFGNTIYF.

The chain links TRBV11-3 to TRBJ2-3, with 7 bases lining up with TRBD2. This CDR3 contains 17 residues. Germline loops: CDR1 SGHNT, CDR2 YENEEA. With V trimmed by 1 base and J by 4 bases, 11 bases remained unmatched. The CDR3 here is CASSLGLRGRESDTQYF. CDR3 nucleotides: TGTGCCAGCAGCTTAGGACTCCGAGGGCGGGAGTCAGATACGCAGTATTTT. The whole variable domain, filled in from reference TRBV11-3 and TRBJ2-3, reads EAGVVQSPRYKIIEKKQPVAFWCNPISGHNTLYWYLQNLGQGPELLIRYENEEAVDDSQLPKDRFSAERLKGVDSTLKIQPAELGDSAVYLCASSLGLRGRESDTQYFGPGTRLTVL.

The CDR3 here is CAWSSARVVSDEQYF. CDR3 bases: TGTGCCTGGAGTTCGGCCAGGGTAGTAAGCGACGAGCAGTACTTC. This chain uses TRBV30 with TRBJ2-7; tentative D call: TRBD1 (5 bases). CDR1 and CDR2 from the germline V gene are GTSNPN and SVGIG (reference sequence). Trimming stripped 2 bases from V and 5 bases from J, with 19 bases between. There are 15 residues in the CDR3.

The chain carries TRBV11-3 and TRBJ2-3; 11 bases fit TRBD2. CDR1 and CDR2 from the germline V gene are SGHNT and YENEEA. This CDR3 has 16 amino acids. V dropped 4 bases and J dropped 0; count of bases not matched to a gene: 3. The CDR3 nucleotides read TGTGCCAGCAGCTCGACTAGCGGGGTGAGCACAGATACGCAGTATTTT. Translation: CASSSTSGVSTDTQYF.

This clone was counted a few times. This sequence joins TRBV7-8 and TRBJ1-6, with 8 bases fitting TRBD1. The J segment lost 8 bases and the V segment lost 7 bases, leaving 13 bases of the junction unmatched. The CDR3 runs 16 residues. CDR1 is SGHVS, CDR2 FQNEAQ, per germline. CDR3 sequence (DNA): TGTGCCAGCACCTCCAGTTGGGGACAGGTAGATTCACCCCTCCACTTT. Translating it yields CASTSSWGQVDSPLHF.